What follows are 18 T cell receptor beta chains derived from one specimen sequenced in a study of regulatory T cells in long-lasting Graves disease (dated by TCRdb to 2020 to 2022). Explained via the paper, the time point label denotes: newly diagnosed GD, antithyroid drugs for less than 3 months. For both TCR sequencing and RNA sequencing, RNA was extracted from PBMCs using TRIzol. To prepare the library, multiplex PCR was applied. The instrument was an Illumina HiSeq 4000. CDR3 regions were amplified by Arm-PCR with iRepertoire HTBI primers to construct TCR beta libraries. Starting from the raw public reads, TCRdb applied fastp trimming at Q25, assembled clones with MiXCR and retained in-frame beta chains. Each CDR3 protein gets just one entry, which takes the most common genes and DNA from the rows behind it. A total of about 470,000 distinct CDR3 sequences appear in this sample, about 16% of them only once. Jointly, the top ten make up 12% of the sample.

These data also featured in a second study, about T cells in Graves' hyperthyroidism and ophthalmopathy.

The material sequenced was peripheral blood mononuclear cells (PBMCs), taken at new diagnosis, from a patient treated with antithyroid drugs. All receptors come from a middle-aged man with Graves disease. Donor details come from another sample of the same person, matched by shared clones.

The table lists this clonotype with many counts. The chain carries TRBV6-5 and TRBJ1-4; a weak D match, TRBD1 (5 bases). Germline values: CDR1 MNHEY, CDR2 SVGAGI. The CDR3 contains 14 residues. V was trimmed by 0 bases and J by 6 bases, leaving 8 bases between them. DNA of the CDR3: TGTGCCAGCAGTTACTCGCTAGGGGATGAAAAACTGTTTTTT. As protein: CASSYSLGDEKLFF.

Many counts were recorded for this clonotype. This chain uses TRBV7-2 with TRBJ2-5; a possible D gene is TRBD2 (6 bases). The germline V and J ends were trimmed by 1 base and 5 bases, with 14 bases remaining between them. Germline V gives CDR1 SGHTA, CDR2 FQGNSA. This CDR3 is 15 amino acids long. The CDR3 spells CASSLGPRGTETQYF. CDR3 sequence (DNA): TGTGCCAGCAGCTTAGGCCCTCGGGGGACCGAGACCCAGTACTTC.

A remark on this clonotype: A read error may explain this, as a much larger clone is one base away. The chain combines TRBV28 with TRBJ1-1; TRBD1 might be the D (6 bases). Between the trimmed V and J ends, which lost 8 bases and 5 bases, there was a span of 18 bases. The length of the CDR3 is 14 residues. Germline V gene lookup returns CDR1 MDHEN and CDR2 SYDVKM. This CDR3 is CASGLYREKTEAFF. CDR3 nucleotide sequence: TGTGCCAGCGGTCTTTACAGGGAGAAAACTGAAGCTTTCTTT.

This clonotype was counted a few times. This chain joins TRBV7-9 and TRBJ2-2, with D possibly called TRBD1 or TRBD2 (5 bases each). The CDR3 totals 18 residues. Germline-derived CDR1 and CDR2 are SEHNR and FQNEAQ (reference sequence). V was trimmed by 4 bases and J by 0 bases, leaving 18 bases between them. CDR3 sequence: CASSSNRDPNSNTGELFF. In DNA form, the CDR3 reads TGTGCCAGCAGCTCGAACCGGGACCCCAATTCGAACACCGGGGAGCTGTTTTTT.

The CDR3 here is CASSYGVAGSTDTQYF. The CDR3 DNA sequence: TGTGCCAGCAGTTACGGTGTAGCGGGAAGCACAGATACGCAGTATTTT. This sequence joins TRBV6-2 or TRBV6-3 and TRBJ2-3, with 8 positions matching TRBD2. Germline V gene sequence: CDR1 MNHEY, CDR2 SVGEGT. The CDR3 extends over 16 amino acids. V lost 2 bases to trimming and J lost 0 bases; unmatched junction nucleotides: 4.

A note on this clonotype: One junction end disagrees with the germline gene, perhaps due to a read error. V and J are TRBV5-8 and TRBJ1-5; D gene ambiguous. The CDR3 covers 9 residues. Germline V gene data show CDR1 as SGHTS and CDR2 as YDEGEE. The CDR3 DNA reads TGTGCCAGCAGCCCATCGGAGGATTTT. Residues: CASSPSEDF.

The chain recombines TRBV20-1 with TRBJ1-1; 8 bases match TRBD1. V trimming: 6 bases; J trimming: 5 bases; junction bases outside the gene matches: 14. CDR3 length: 15 amino acids. CDR1 and CDR2 (germline): DFQATT, SNEGSKA (reference sequence). The CDR3 nucleotides are TGCAGTGCAAAAACCCGGACAGGGCGGCGGACTGAAGCTTTCTTT. Residues: CSAKTRTGRRTEAFF.

Notes on this clonotype: Since a far larger clone is one base different, this is likely a read error. V gene TRBV2 combines with J gene TRBJ2-1; either TRBD1 or TRBD2 may fit D (6 bases each). The germline gives CDR1 SNHLY, CDR2 FYNNEI. The CDR3 covers 12 residues. V was trimmed by 7 bases and J by 10 bases, leaving 14 bases between them. The CDR3 DNA is TGTGCCAGCAAGGGGGACTGGGACGAGCAGTTCTTC. Translating gives CASKGDWDEQFF. Using reference TRBV2 and TRBJ2-1 for the parts outside the CDR3, the full variable domain is EPEVTQTPSHQVTQMGQEVILRCVPISNHLYFYWYRQILGQKVEFLVSFYNNEISEKSEIFDDQFSVERPDGSNFTLKIRSTKLEDSAMYFCASKGDWDEQFFGPGTRLTVL.

In its sample, this clonotype was seen many times. The rearrangement links TRBV15 to TRBJ2-3; D perhaps matches TRBD1 (6 bases). Trimming pared 5 bases from V and 5 bases from J, leaving 14 bases between. The V gene's germline CDR1 is LNHNV and CDR2 YYDKDF (reference sequence). The CDR3 is 14 residues long. The CDR3 spells CATSGGYLVDTQYF. The CDR3 coding sequence is TGTGCCACCAGCGGGGGCTACTTGGTAGATACGCAGTATTTT.

The genes are TRBV9 and TRBJ1-1; no firm D call. This CDR3 region has 14 residues. Germline V gene lookup returns CDR1 SGDLS and CDR2 YYNGEE. The V gene lost 3 bases and the J gene lost 1 base, with 10 bases spanning the gap. CDR3 nucleotide sequence: TGTGCCAGCAGCGACCAGGTGGGGAACACTGAAGCTTTCTTT. Residues: CASSDQVGNTEAFF.

This rearrangement joins TRBV13 to TRBJ2-3; 9 positions match TRBD2. Matching the DNA end better, TRBJ2-5 makes the J call doubtful. The V gene's germline CDR1 is PRHDT and CDR2 FYEKMQ (reference sequence). The CDR3 covers 19 residues. The CDR3 DNA follows: TGTGCCAGCAGCTTCCGGCCTTTTGCGGGAGGGCCCCGGGGAGAGACCCAGTACTTC. Protein sequence: CASSFRPFAGGPRGETQYF.

Ten or more counts support this clonotype. The V and J genes are TRBV30 and TRBJ2-2; D is unclear. Trimming removed 3 bases from V and 6 bases from J, with 8 bases in between. The CDR3 is 12 residues long. Germline V gene sequence: CDR1 GTSNPN, CDR2 SVGIG (reference sequence). This chain's CDR3 is CAWSADPGELFF. CDR3 sequence (DNA): TGTGCCTGGAGCGCAGACCCCGGGGAGCTGTTTTTT. The full variable domain, completed using reference TRBV30 and TRBJ2-2, is SQTIHQWPATLVQPVGSPLSLECTVEGTSNPNLYWYRQAAGRGLQLLFYSVGIGQISSEVPQNLSASRPQDRQFILSSKKLLLSDSGFYLCAWSADPGELFFGEGSRLTVL.

This clonotype turned up a few times. The chain joins TRBV20-1 to TRBJ2-2; D is possibly TRBD2 (5 bases). Germline CDR1 reads DFQATT; CDR2 reads SNEGSKA (reference sequence). Trimming shortened V by 0 bases and J by 0 bases, and 17 bases separated the two germline ends. This CDR3 has 18 residues. The CDR3: CSARDVLAAHANTGELFF. For the CDR3, the DNA is TGCAGTGCTAGAGATGTGCTAGCAGCCCACGCGAACACCGGGGAGCTGTTTTTT.

The chain recombines TRBV5-1 with TRBJ1-1, with D perhaps TRBD1 (5 bases). The CDR3 length is 15 residues. CDR1 SGHRS and CDR2 YFSETQ come from the germline V gene. Trimming left V 6 bases short and J 1 base short, with 16 bases between. CDR3 sequence (DNA): TGCGCCAGCAAACAGGAGGGAGTAGGGAACACTGAAGCTTTCTTT. It codes for CASKQEGVGNTEAFF.

There are a few counts of this clonotype. V usage is TRBV12-3 or TRBV12-4 and J usage is TRBJ2-1, with 8 bases lining up with TRBD1. The CDR3 is 16 amino acids. The junction had 9 bases not matched to a gene; V was cut back by 5 bases and J by 3 bases. The DNA for the CDR3 is TGTGCCAGCAGTCCCCACAGGGGGAGTTTCTACAATGAGCAGTTCTTC. Translated, it gives CASSPHRGSFYNEQFF.

This clonotype was found once. The chain joins TRBV12-3 or TRBV12-4 to TRBJ2-2, with 14 bases lining up with TRBD2. The CDR3 is 17 amino acids. V was clipped by 6 bases and J by 4 bases; unmatched bases: 7. CDR3 loop: CASRSGLAGEGTGELFF. In nucleotides, the CDR3 is TGTGCCAGCAGATCGGGACTAGCGGGAGAGGGCACCGGGGAGCTGTTTTTT.

This clonotype was detected ten times or more. The gene calls are TRBV6-5 and TRBJ2-3, with D possibly matching TRBD2 (6 bases). Trimming stripped 4 bases from V and 0 bases from J, with 11 bases between. Germline CDR1 and CDR2: MNHEY and SVGAGI. The CDR3 runs 15 residues. The CDR3, as DNA: TGTGCCAGCAGTTCCGGGGGAGGAAGCACAGATACGCAGTATTTT. This gives the protein CASSSGGGSTDTQYF.

This clonotype was recorded many times. The V and J genes are TRBV20-1 and TRBJ2-5; the D is unclear. Germline CDR1 and CDR2: DFQATT and SNEGSKA (reference sequence). The CDR3 spans 12 residues. Deletions cut 4 bases from V and 5 bases from J, with 11 bases between. The DNA of the CDR3 is TGCAGTGCTACATTTGGATTGGAGACCCAGTACTTC. Translated: CSATFGLETQYF.